This T cell receptor (beta chain) was sequenced during a study of T-cell reconstitution after alpha-beta-depleted transplantation in children. Trimming removed 6 bases at V and 4 bases at J, with 10 bases between. This CDR3 comprises 12 residues. TCRbeta library preparation incorporated unique molecular identifiers. From the PCR reads, TCRdb called clonotypes with MiXCR, one entry per CDR3 protein. Among about 400,000 distinct CDR3 sequences listed, 20% were seen once. The chain joins TRBV12-3 or TRBV12-4 to TRBJ2-7; D not certain. The input for sequencing was PBMCs from the stem cell graft donor, taken from the stem cell graft. The TCR comes from a human donor who donated a stem cell graft to a child with acute myeloid leukemia. Written as DNA, the CDR3 is TGTGCCAGCAGCTATTTGAATTACGAGCAGTACTTC. It yields the protein CASSYLNYEQYF.